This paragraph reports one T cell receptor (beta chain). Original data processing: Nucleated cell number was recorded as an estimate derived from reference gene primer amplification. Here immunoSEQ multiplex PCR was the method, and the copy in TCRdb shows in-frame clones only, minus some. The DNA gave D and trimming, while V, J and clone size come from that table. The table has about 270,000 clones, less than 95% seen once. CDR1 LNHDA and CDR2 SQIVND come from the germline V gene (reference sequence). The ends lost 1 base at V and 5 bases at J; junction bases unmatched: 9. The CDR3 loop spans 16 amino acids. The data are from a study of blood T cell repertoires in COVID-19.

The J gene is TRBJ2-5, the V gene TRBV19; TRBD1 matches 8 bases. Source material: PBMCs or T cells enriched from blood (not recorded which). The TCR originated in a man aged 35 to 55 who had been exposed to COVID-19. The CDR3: CASSIGQGRSGETQYF. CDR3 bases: TGTGCCAGTAGTATAGGACAGGGGAGATCCGGGGAGACCCAGTACTTC. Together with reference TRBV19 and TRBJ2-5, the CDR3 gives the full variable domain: DGGITQSPKYLFRKEGQNVTLSCEQNLNHDAMYWYRQDPGQGLRLIYYSQIVNDFQKGDIAEGYSVSREKKESFPLTVTSAQKNPTAFYLCASSIGQGRSGETQYFGPGTRLLVL.